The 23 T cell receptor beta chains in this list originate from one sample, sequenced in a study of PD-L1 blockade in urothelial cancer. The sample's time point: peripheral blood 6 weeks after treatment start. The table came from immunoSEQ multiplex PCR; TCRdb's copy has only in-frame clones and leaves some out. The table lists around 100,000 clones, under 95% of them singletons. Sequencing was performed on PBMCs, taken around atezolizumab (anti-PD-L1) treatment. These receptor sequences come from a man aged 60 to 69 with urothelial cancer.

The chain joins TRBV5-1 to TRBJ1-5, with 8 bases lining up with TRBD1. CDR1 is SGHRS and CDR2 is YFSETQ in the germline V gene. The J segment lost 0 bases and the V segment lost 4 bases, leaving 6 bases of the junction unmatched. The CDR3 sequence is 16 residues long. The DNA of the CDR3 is TGCGCCAGCAGCCCTGGACAGGGACCTAGCAATCAGCCCCAGCATTTT. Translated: CASSPGQGPSNQPQHF.

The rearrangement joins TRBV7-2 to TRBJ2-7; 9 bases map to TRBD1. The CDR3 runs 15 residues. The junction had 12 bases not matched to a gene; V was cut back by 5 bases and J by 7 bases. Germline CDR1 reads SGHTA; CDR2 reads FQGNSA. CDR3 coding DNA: TGTGCCAGCAGCACCCGACAGGGGGGGGCTACGGAGCAGTACTTC. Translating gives CASSTRQGGATEQYF. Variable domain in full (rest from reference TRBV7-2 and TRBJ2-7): GAGVSQSPSNKVTEKGKDVELRCDPISGHTALYWYRQSLGQGLEFLIYFQGNSAPDKSGLPSDRFSAERTGGSVSTLTIQRTQQEDSAVYLCASSTRQGGATEQYFGPGTRLTVT.

The CDR3 DNA reads TGTGCCAGCAGCATAATAGCGGGGGGGCAGGCAGATACGCAGTATTTT. As protein: CASSIIAGGQADTQYF. The chain recombines TRBV5-6 with TRBJ2-3; TRBD2 agrees at 11 bases. CDR1 and CDR2 from the germline V gene are SGHDT and YYEEEE. This CDR3 is built from 16 residues. Trimming removed 4 bases from V and 4 bases from J; junction bases left unmatched: 8.

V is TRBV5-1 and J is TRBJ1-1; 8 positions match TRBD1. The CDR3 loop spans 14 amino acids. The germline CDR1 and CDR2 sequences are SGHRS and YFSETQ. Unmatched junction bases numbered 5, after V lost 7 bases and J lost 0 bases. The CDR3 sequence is CASGTGTVNTEAFF. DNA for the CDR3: TGCGCCAGCGGGACAGGAACCGTGAACACTGAAGCTTTCTTT.

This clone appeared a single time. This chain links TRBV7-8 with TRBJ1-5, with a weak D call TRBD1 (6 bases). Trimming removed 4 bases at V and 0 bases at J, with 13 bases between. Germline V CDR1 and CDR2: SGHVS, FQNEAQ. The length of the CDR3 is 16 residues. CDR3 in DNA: TGTGCCAGCAGCTCTGGGTACAGGGATAGCAATCAGCCCCAGCATTTT. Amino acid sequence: CASSSGYRDSNQPQHF. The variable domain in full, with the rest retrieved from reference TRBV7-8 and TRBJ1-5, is GAGVSQSPRYKVAKRGQDVALRCDPISGHVSLFWYQQALGQGPEFLTYFQNEAQLDKSGLPSDRFFAERPEGSVSTLKIQRTQQEDSAVYLCASSSGYRDSNQPQHFGDGTRLSIL.

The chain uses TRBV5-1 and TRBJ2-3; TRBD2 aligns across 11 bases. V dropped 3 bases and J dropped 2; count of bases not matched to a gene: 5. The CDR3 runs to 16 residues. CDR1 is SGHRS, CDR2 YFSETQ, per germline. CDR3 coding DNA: TGCGCCAGCAGCTCACTAGCGGGGGCCTCCACAGATACGCAGTATTTT. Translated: CASSSLAGASTDTQYF.

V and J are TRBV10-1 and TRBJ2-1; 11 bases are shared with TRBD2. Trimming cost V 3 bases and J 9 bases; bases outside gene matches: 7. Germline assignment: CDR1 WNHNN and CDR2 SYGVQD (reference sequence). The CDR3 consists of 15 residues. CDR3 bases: TGCGCCAGCAGTGATACCGGGACTAGCGGAGTTGAGCAGTTCTTC. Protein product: CASSDTGTSGVEQFF.

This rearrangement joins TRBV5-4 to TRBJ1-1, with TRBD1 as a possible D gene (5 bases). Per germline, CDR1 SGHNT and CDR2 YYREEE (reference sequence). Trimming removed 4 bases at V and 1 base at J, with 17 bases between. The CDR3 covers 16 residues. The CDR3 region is CASSKTGWSWNTEAFF. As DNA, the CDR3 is TGTGCCAGCAGCAAAACAGGTTGGTCGTGGAACACTGAAGCTTTCTTT.

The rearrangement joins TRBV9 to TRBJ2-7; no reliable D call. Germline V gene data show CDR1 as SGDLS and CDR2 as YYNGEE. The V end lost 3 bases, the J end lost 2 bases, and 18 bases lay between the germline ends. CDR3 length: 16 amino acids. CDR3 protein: CASSATPPGLPYEQYF. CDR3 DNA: TGTGCCAGCAGCGCCACCCCTCCGGGTCTGCCCTACGAGCAGTACTTC.

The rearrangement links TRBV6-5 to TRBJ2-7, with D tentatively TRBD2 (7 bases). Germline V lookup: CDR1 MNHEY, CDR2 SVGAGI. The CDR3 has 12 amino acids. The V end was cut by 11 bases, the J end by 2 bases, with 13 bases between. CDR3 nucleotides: TGTGCCGTTTTAGGGGGGGCCTACGAGCAGTACTTC. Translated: CAVLGGAYEQYF.

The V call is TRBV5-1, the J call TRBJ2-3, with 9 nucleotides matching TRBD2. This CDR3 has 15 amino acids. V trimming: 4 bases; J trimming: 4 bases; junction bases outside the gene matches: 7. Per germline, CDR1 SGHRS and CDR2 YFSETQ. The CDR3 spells CASSPSGGIADTQYF. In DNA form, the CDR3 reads TGCGCCAGCAGCCCAAGCGGGGGGATCGCAGATACGCAGTATTTT. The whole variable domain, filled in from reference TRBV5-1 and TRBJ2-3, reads KAGVTQTPRYLIKTRGQQVTLSCSPISGHRSVSWYQQTPGQGLQFLFEYFSETQRNKGNFPGRFSGRQFSNSRSEMNVSTLELGDSALYLCASSPSGGIADTQYFGPGTRLTVL.

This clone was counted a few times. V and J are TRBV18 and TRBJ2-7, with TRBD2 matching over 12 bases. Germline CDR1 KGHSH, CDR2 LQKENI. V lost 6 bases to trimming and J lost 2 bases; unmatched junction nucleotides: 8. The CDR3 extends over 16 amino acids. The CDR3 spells CASSPGLAGLAYEQYF. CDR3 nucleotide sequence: TGTGCCAGCTCTCCCGGACTAGCGGGACTGGCCTACGAGCAGTACTTC.

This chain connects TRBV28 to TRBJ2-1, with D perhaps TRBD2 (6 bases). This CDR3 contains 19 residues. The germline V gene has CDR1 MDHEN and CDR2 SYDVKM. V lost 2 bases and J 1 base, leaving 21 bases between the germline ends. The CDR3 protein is CASSLGRGAILLSYNEQFF. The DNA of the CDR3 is TGTGCCAGCAGTTTAGGGCGGGGCGCGATCCTTTTATCCTACAATGAGCAGTTCTTC.

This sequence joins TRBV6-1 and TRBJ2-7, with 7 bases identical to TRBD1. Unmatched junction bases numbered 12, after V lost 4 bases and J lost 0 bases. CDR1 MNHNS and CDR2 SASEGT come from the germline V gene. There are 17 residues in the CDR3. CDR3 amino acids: CASSVSMGQPGSYEQYF. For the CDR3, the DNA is TGTGCCAGCAGTGTTTCTATGGGACAGCCCGGCTCCTACGAGCAGTACTTC.

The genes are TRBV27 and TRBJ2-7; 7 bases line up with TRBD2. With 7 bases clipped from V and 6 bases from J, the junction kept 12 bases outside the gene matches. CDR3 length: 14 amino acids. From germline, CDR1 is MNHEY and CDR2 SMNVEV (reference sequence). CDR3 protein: CASIIGAGGSEQYF. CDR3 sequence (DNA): TGTGCCAGCATTATCGGGGCCGGGGGGTCCGAGCAGTACTTC.

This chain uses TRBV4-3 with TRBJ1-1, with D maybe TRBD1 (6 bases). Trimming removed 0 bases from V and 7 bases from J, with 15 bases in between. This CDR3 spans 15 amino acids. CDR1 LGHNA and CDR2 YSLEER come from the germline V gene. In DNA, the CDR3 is TGCGCCAGCAGCCAAGATTGGGGGGGCATAGGTGAAGCTTTCTTT. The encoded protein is CASSQDWGGIGEAFF.

CDR3 residues: CASSIGLGYGAFF. The CDR3 nucleotides read TGTGCCAGTAGTATTGGTCTGGGCTATGGAGCTTTCTTT. The chain combines TRBV19 with TRBJ1-1; D call uncertain. This CDR3 contains 13 residues. The germline CDR1 and CDR2 sequences are LNHDA and SQIVND (reference sequence). Trimming took off 3 bases at V and 10 bases at J, with 15 bases between the two ends.

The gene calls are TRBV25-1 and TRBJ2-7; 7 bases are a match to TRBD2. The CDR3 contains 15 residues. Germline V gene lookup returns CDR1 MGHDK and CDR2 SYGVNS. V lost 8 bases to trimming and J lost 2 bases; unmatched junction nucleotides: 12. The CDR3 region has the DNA TGTGCCAGCGTCCCTACCGGGGGGACCACCTACGAGCAGTACTTC. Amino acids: CASVPTGGTTYEQYF.

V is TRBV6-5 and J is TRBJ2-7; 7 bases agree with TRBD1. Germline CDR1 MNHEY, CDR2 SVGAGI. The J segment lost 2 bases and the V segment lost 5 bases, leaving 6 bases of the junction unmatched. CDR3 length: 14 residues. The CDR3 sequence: CASSPDRDTYEQYF. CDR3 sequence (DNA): TGTGCCAGCAGTCCCGACAGGGACACCTACGAGCAGTACTTC.

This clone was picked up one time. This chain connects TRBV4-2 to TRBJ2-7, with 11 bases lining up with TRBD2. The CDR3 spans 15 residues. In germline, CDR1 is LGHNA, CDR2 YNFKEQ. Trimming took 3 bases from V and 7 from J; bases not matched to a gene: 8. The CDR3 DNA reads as TGTGCCAGCAGCCAGATGACTAGCGGGATAGGGGAGCAGTACTTC. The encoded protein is CASSQMTSGIGEQYF.

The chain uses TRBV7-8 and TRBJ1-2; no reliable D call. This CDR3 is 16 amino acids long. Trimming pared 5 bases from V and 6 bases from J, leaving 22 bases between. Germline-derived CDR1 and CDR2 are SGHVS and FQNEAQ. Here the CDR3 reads CASSQNRDIETDGYTF. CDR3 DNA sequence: TGTGCCAGCAGCCAAAATCGGGATATAGAGACGGATGGCTACACCTTC.

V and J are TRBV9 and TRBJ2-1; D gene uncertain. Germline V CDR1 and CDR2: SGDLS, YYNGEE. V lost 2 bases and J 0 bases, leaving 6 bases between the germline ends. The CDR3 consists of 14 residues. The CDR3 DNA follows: TGTGCCAGCAGCGTCGAGGCCTCCTACAATGAGCAGTTCTTC. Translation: CASSVEASYNEQFF.

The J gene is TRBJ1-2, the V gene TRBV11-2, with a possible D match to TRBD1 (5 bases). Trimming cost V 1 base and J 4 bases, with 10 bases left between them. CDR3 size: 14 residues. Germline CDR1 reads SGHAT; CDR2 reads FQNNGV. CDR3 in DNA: TGTGCCAGCAGCTTAGGGGGCTTGGTCTATGGCTACACCTTC. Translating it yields CASSLGGLVYGYTF.